Listed below are T cell receptor beta chains from one sample, sequenced in a study of blood T cell repertoires in COVID-19. The assay was immunoSEQ multiplex PCR, and TCRdb's table has in-frame clones only and misses some. The sample gives 200,000 to 300,000 clones, 88% of which show up once; about 1% is in the top ten. The specimen sequenced was peripheral blood. Receptors originate from a woman aged 40 to 50 who had recovered from COVID-19. The CDR3 runs from the conserved cysteine through the conserved F or W. The D gene is left open where the match is weak. Expanded clones are given a class, and other clones once, few, many or no size at all.

TRBV7-2	TRBJ1-5	NA	NA	13	CASSRGGNQPQHF	TGTGCCAGCAGCCGGGGGGGCAATCAGCCCCAGCATTTT
TRBV7-9	TRBJ1-6	TRBD1	NA	15	CASSTPTGLGSPLHF	TGTGCCAGCAGCACTCCGACAGGGCTCGGGTCACCCCTCCACTTT
TRBV30	TRBJ1-1	NA	NA	15	CAWSVPKPGGTEAFF	TGTGCCTGGAGTGTACCGAAACCTGGGGGGACTGAAGCTTTCTTT
TRBV6-2/TRBV6-3	TRBJ2-7	NA	NA	16	CASSYRVGAAHYEQYF	TGTGCCAGCAGTTACCGCGTAGGGGCGGCCCACTACGAGCAGTACTTC
TRBV3-1/TRBV3-2	TRBJ1-3	TRBD1	NA	19	CASSQDRKWGQNSGNTIYF	TGTGCCAGCAGCCAAGACCGGAAGTGGGGACAGAACTCTGGAAACACCATATATTTT
TRBV5-4	TRBJ2-5	NA	NA	13	CASSLRDQETQYF	TGTGCCAGCAGCTTGCGGGACCAAGAGACCCAGTACTTC
TRBV10-2	TRBJ2-7	TRBD2	NA	13	CATRSGVSYEQYF	TGCGCCACCCGTAGCGGGGTCTCCTACGAGCAGTACTTC
TRBV7-2	TRBJ2-1	TRBD2	NA	18	CASSLAGLAGGPRNEQFF	TGTGCCAGCAGCTTAGCAGGACTAGCGGGAGGGCCGCGGAATGAGCAGTTCTTC
TRBV7-2	TRBJ1-4	NA	NA	14	CASSSPGWRGKLFF	TGTGCCAGCAGCTCCCCCGGGTGGCGGGGAAAACTGTTTTTT
TRBV5-1	TRBJ2-7	NA	NA	14	CASSLVGAGYEQYF	TGCGCCAGCAGCTTGGTTGGGGCAGGGTACGAGCAGTACTTC
TRBV19	TRBJ1-5	NA	NA	14	CASSDKFSNQPQHF	TGTGCCAGTAGTGACAAATTTAGCAATCAGCCCCAGCATTTT
TRBV5-6	TRBJ1-6	TRBD1	NA	15	CASSLPGQGNSPLHF	TGTGCCAGCAGCCTCCCGGGACAGGGTAATTCACCCCTCCACTTT
TRBV29-1	TRBJ2-1	TRBD2	NA	18	CSVEVPGLADTSYNEQFF	TGCAGCGTTGAAGTCCCCGGACTAGCAGACACCTCCTACAATGAGCAGTTCTTC
TRBV2	TRBJ1-2	TRBD1	once	13	CASTGRGNYGYTF	TGTGCCAGCACGGGCAGGGGGAACTATGGCTACACCTTC
TRBV30	TRBJ1-1	NA	NA	12	CAWTGRGTEAFF	TGTGCCTGGACCGGACGGGGCACTGAAGCTTTCTTT
TRBV6-5	TRBJ2-2	TRBD2	NA	15	CASSPSGGNTGELFF	TGTGCCAGCAGTCCCTCGGGGGGAAACACCGGGGAGCTGTTTTTT
TRBV18	TRBJ2-2	NA	NA	15	CASSPARFGPGELFF	TGTGCCAGCTCACCAGCCCGGTTTGGTCCCGGGGAGCTGTTTTTT
TRBV2	TRBJ2-1	TRBD2	NA	17	CASSEARLAGIYNEQFF	TGTGCCAGCAGTGAAGCGCGTCTAGCGGGCATCTACAATGAGCAGTTCTTC
TRBV4-3	TRBJ2-3	TRBD2	NA	19	CASSQQAWAGGLGTDTQYF	TGCGCCAGCAGCCAACAAGCGTGGGCGGGAGGCCTGGGCACAGATACGCAGTATTTT
TRBV10-3	TRBJ1-5	NA	few	14	CAIRAGDSNQPQHF	TGTGCCATCAGGGCAGGGGATAGCAATCAGCCCCAGCATTTT
TRBV5-5	TRBJ1-4	NA	NA	14	CASSPGLPNEKLFF	TGTGCCAGCAGCCCGGGACTCCCTAATGAAAAACTGTTTTTT
TRBV9	TRBJ2-2	TRBD1	NA	16	CASSVGTGLNTGELFF	TGTGCCAGCAGCGTAGGGACAGGGTTGAACACCGGGGAGCTGTTTTTT
TRBV3-1/TRBV3-2	TRBJ2-5	TRBD2	NA	13	CASSQDPGGTQYF	TGTGCCAGCAGCCAAGATCCGGGGGGGACCCAGTACTTC
TRBV10-3	TRBJ2-3	NA	NA	15	CAISERGGGTDTQYF	TGTGCCATCAGTGAAAGGGGTGGGGGCACAGATACGCAGTATTTT
TRBV21-1	TRBJ1-2	NA	NA	11	CATPSVGARTF	TGTGCCACCCCGTCGGTGGGGGCGCGGACCTTC
TRBV30	TRBJ2-5	TRBD2	NA	16	CAWSGLAGGPGETQYF	TGTGCCTGGAGTGGACTAGCGGGAGGGCCGGGGGAGACCCAGTACTTC
TRBV15	TRBJ2-3	TRBD2	once	16	CATSRPTGTSGYTQYF	TGTGCCACCAGCAGACCGACCGGGACTAGCGGATATACGCAGTATTTT
TRBV27	TRBJ1-5	TRBD1	few	18	CASSSIWRQGRGNQPQHF	TGTGCCAGCAGTTCAATATGGCGACAGGGAAGGGGCAATCAGCCCCAGCATTTT
TRBV21-1	TRBJ2-2	NA	few	17	CASSKRLAPGGTGELFF	TGTGCCAGCAGCAAACGGCTAGCCCCAGGGGGGACCGGGGAGCTGTTTTTT
TRBV9	TRBJ2-7	TRBD2	NA	16	CASSALAGPPTYEQYF	TGTGCCAGCAGCGCACTAGCGGGACCCCCCACCTACGAGCAGTACTTC
TRBV6-5	TRBJ2-2	NA	NA	15	CASSYSVLSAPGLFF	TGTGCCAGCAGTTACTCGGTGCTGTCGGCCCCAGGGCTGTTTTTT
TRBV27	TRBJ2-1	TRBD1	NA	16	CASRARPGQGAGEQFF	TGTGCCAGCAGGGCCCGACCGGGACAGGGGGCAGGTGAGCAGTTCTTC
TRBV24-1	TRBJ2-2	TRBD2	NA	14	CATSGAGDYGELFF	TGTGCCACCAGTGGGGCCGGGGACTACGGGGAGCTGTTTTTT
TRBV7-9	TRBJ2-3	NA	once	12	CASSPSPRTQYF	TGTGCCAGCAGCCCCAGCCCCAGGACGCAGTATTTT
TRBV19	TRBJ1-4	NA	NA	14	CASSPTWGNEKLFF	TGTGCCAGTAGTCCAACCTGGGGCAATGAAAAACTGTTTTTT
TRBV3-1/TRBV3-2	TRBJ1-2	NA	NA	13	CASSPRGGGGYTF	TGTGCCAGCAGCCCTCGGGGGGGCGGGGGCTACACCTTC
TRBV20-1	TRBJ2-1	NA	NA	11	CSAPPQVEQFF	TGCAGTGCCCCGCCCCAGGTTGAGCAGTTCTTC
TRBV6-5	TRBJ2-7	TRBD2	NA	15	CASTQSVSGSYEQYF	TGTGCCAGCACCCAATCAGTTAGCGGGAGTTACGAGCAGTACTTC
TRBV18	TRBJ1-1	NA	NA	15	CASSPPMGAATEAFF	TGTGCCAGCTCACCACCGATGGGGGCGGCCACTGAAGCTTTCTTT
TRBV7-9	TRBJ2-3	TRBD2	NA	16	CASSPTRLAPTDTQYF	TGTGCCAGCAGCCCAACCCGACTAGCCCCCACAGATACGCAGTATTTT
TRBV9	TRBJ1-2	NA	NA	15	CASSPWEGKNYGYTF	TGTGCCAGCAGCCCCTGGGAGGGCAAAAACTATGGCTACACCTTC
TRBV7-8	TRBJ1-3	NA	NA	16	CASSSRHTDSGNTIYF	TGTGCCAGCAGCTCCAGGCATACCGACTCTGGAAACACCATATATTTT
TRBV7-2	TRBJ1-6	NA	NA	13	CASSLAGRGPLHF	TGTGCCAGCAGCTTAGCGGGGCGGGGACCCCTCCACTTT
TRBV18	TRBJ1-5	NA	NA	17	CASSLGRGPNSNQPQHF	TGTGCCAGCTCACTCGGCAGGGGACCCAATAGCAATCAGCCCCAGCATTTT
TRBV7-2	TRBJ2-2	TRBD2	once	16	CASSPPSGMGPGELFF	TGTGCCAGCAGCCCCCCTAGCGGGATGGGGCCCGGGGAGCTGTTTTTT
TRBV6-2/TRBV6-3	TRBJ2-2	TRBD2	NA	18	CASSGPGLAGGDTGELFF	TGTGCCAGCAGTGGCCCGGGACTAGCGGGAGGCGACACCGGGGAGCTGTTTTTT
TRBV7-9	TRBJ2-1	NA	NA	17	CASSPNRASLLYNEQFF	TGTGCCAGCAGCCCAAACCGAGCTAGCCTCCTTTACAATGAGCAGTTCTTC
TRBV9	TRBJ2-1	TRBD2	NA	18	CASSVGSGRLSSYNEQFF	TGTGCCAGCAGCGTAGGTAGCGGGAGGCTGAGCTCCTACAATGAGCAGTTCTTC
TRBV9	TRBJ2-2	NA	NA	15	CASSEKGRGTGELFF	TGTGCCAGCAGCGAGAAAGGTAGAGGGACCGGGGAGCTGTTTTTT
TRBV7-9	TRBJ1-2	NA	NA	16	CASSPGGGTNNYGYTF	TGTGCCAGCAGCCCCGGGGGAGGGACTAATAACTATGGCTACACCTTC
TRBV9	TRBJ2-7	TRBD1	few	16	CASSVWETGGYGEQYF	TGTGCCAGCAGCGTATGGGAGACAGGGGGCTATGGCGAGCAGTACTTC
TRBV15	TRBJ2-2	NA	NA	17	CATSREGGAGGTGELFF	TGTGCCACCAGCAGAGAGGGTGGGGCCGGGGGCACCGGGGAGCTGTTTTTT